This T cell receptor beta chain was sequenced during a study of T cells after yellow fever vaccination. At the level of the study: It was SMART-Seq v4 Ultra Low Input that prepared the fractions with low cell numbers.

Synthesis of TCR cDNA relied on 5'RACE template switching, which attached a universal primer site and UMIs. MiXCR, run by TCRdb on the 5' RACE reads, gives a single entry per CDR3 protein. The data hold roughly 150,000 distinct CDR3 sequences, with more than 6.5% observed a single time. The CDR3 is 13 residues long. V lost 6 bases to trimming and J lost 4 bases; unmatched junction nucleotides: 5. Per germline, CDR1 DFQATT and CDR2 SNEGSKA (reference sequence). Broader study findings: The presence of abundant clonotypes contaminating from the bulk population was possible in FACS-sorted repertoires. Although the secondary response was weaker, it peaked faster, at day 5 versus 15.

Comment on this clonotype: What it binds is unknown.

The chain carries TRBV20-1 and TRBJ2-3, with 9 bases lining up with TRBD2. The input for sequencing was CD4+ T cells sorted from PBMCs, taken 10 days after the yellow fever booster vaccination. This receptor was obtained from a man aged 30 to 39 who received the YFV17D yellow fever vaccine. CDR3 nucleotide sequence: TGCAGTGCCTTAGCGGGAGAGTCAGATACGCAGTATTTT. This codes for CSALAGESDTQYF.